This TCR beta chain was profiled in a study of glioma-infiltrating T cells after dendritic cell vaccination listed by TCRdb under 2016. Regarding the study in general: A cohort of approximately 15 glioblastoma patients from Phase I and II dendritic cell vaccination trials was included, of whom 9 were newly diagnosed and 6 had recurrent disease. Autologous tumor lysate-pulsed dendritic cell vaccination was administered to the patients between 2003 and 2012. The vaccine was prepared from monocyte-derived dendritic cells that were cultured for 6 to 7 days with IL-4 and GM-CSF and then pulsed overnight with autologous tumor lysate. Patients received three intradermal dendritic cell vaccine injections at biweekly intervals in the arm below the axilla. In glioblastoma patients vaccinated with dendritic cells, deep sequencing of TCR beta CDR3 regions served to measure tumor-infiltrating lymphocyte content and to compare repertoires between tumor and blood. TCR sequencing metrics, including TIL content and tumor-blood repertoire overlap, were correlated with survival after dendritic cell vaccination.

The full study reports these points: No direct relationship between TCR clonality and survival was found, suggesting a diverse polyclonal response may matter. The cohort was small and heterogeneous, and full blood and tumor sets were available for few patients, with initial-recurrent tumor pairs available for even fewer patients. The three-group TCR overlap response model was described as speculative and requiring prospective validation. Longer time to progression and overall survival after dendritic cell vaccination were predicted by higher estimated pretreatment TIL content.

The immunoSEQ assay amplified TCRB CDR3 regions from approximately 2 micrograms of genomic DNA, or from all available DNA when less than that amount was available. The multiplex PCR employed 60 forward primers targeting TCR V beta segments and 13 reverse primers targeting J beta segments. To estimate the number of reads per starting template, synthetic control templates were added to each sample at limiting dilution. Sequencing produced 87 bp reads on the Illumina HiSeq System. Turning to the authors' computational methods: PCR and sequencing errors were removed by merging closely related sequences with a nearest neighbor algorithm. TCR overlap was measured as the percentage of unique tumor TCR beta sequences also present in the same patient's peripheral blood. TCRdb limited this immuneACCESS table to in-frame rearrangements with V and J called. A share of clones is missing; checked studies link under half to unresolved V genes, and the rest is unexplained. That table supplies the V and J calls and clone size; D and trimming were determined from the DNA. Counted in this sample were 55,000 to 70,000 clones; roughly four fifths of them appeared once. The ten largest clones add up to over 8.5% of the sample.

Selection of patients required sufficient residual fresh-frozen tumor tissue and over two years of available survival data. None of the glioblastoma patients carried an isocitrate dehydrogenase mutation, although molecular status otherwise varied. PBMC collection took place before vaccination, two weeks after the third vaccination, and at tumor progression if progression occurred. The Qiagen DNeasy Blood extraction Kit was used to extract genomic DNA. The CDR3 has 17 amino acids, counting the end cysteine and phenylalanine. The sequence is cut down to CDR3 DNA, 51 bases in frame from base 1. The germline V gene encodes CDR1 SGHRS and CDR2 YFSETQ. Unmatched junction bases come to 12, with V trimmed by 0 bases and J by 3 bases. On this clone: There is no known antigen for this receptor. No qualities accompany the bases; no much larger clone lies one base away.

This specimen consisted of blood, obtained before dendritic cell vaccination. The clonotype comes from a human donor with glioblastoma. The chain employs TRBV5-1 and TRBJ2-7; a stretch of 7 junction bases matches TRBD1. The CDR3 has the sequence CASSLEVVTGQFYEQYF. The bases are TGCGCCAGCAGCTTGGAAGTTGTCACGGGACAGTTCTACGAGCAGTACTTC.